The text below deals with one T cell receptor beta chain. Germline assignment: CDR1 SEHNR and CDR2 FQNEAQ (reference sequence). The CDR3 is 13 amino acids. The V and J ends lost 4 bases and 6 bases, in that order; junction bases with no gene match: 5. Template material for amplifying TCR beta CDR3 regions consisted of RNA transcripts. The primer set for the first-round RT-PCR of the TCR CDR3 was HTBI. TCRdb processed the multiplex PCR reads anew with MiXCR; each CDR3 protein has one entry. The table includes about 410,000 distinct CDR3 sequences, roughly 14% detected once. Lactation, pregnancy, other autoimmune disease or uncontrolled infection led to exclusion of patients. From approximately 9.1 ml of fresh peripheral blood, PBMCs were isolated. This record belongs to a study of T cells in Graves' hyperthyroidism and ophthalmopathy.

The source is a man aged 18 to 35 with Graves' ophthalmopathy. The V gene is TRBV7-9, the J gene TRBJ1-2; the match to TRBD1 covers 7 bases. Sequencing used blood. Written as DNA, the CDR3 is TGTGCCAGCAGCTACAACACAGGGGATGGCTACACCTTC. This codes for CASSYNTGDGYTF. The full variable domain, rest sourced from reference TRBV7-9 and TRBJ1-2, is DTGVSQNPRHKITKRGQNVTFRCDPISEHNRLYWYRQTLGQGPEFLTYFQNEAQLEKSRLLSDRFSAERPKGSFSTLEIQRTEQGDSAMYLCASSYNTGDGYTFGSGTRLTVV.